This T cell receptor (beta chain) was sequenced during a study of Graves' ophthalmopathy and Graves' hyperthyroidism (dated by TCRdb to 2017 to 2018). About the study as a whole: Peripheral blood was collected at initial diagnosis, prior to any treatment. In total, 135 blood samples were TCR-sequenced: some 40 ophthalmopathy, around 75 hyperthyroidism and roughly 17 hyperthyroidism-to-ophthalmopathy patients. An independent validation cohort comprised 18 hyperthyroidism patients and about 16 patients who later progressed from hyperthyroidism to ophthalmopathy. After sampling, hyperthyroidism patients received methimazole starting at 30 mg daily, and ophthalmopathy patients received high-dose intravenous methylprednisolone. In over 5 hyperthyroidism patients, the T-cell repertoire of thyroid tissue was compared with the T-cell repertoire of blood. The study used TCR beta repertoire signatures to distinguish Graves' ophthalmopathy from Graves' hyperthyroidism and to predict progression to ophthalmopathy. To explore V-J signatures that separate ophthalmopathy from hyperthyroidism, a discovery set of fewer than 110 patients was enrolled, consisting of approximately 44 with ophthalmopathy and some 59 with stable hyperthyroidism.

Overall results and qualifications from the work: In validation, the model predicted ophthalmopathy progression with 55% to 71% sensitivity and approximately 78% specificity; eleven to twelve predicted patients were CT-confirmed with GO in a median of roughly 6.8 months. In cross-validation, the 13-signature model distinguished ophthalmopathy from stable hyperthyroidism with approximately 85% sensitivity and almost 83% specificity, and in the test set the corresponding values were roughly 80% and 76%. Among expanded thyroid clonotypes with frequency above 0.001, most also showed up in blood, which suggests that blood repertoires may reflect the thyroid immune response. Sample size was not statistically predetermined, and group allocation was not concealed from the investigators.

Ophthalmopathy patients were characterized by moderately to severely active disease, a Clinical Activity Score of at least 3, a NOSPECS grade of at least 4, and a disease duration under 3 months. Patients with other autoimmune diseases, uncontrolled infections, pregnancy or lactation were excluded. Clinical symptoms, serum thyroxine, TRAb, thyroid ultrasound and orbital computed tomography formed the basis of the diagnosis. Ficoll-Paque density gradient centrifugation was used to isolate PBMCs from around 10 ml of fresh peripheral blood. Total RNA was extracted using Trizol reagent, and RNA quality was checked on an Agilent 2100 Bioanalyzer. Comments on this clonotype: Its antigen is unknown. Per-nucleotide qualities are absent, and no much larger clonotype sits a single base away.

CDR1 LNHNV and CDR2 YYDKDF were looked up in the germline V gene (reference sequence). V has 1 base trimmed and J has 4 bases trimmed; junction bases matching no gene number 6. The cysteine opens and the phenylalanine closes a CDR3 of 16 amino acids. Just CDR3 DNA is preserved here, 48 bases in frame from base 1. For repertoire sequencing, the TCR beta CDR3 regions were amplified from RNA transcripts. The first round of RT-PCR was done with HTBI primers and the Qiagen OneStep RT-PCR kit, and was followed by a second round of multiplex PCR, then size selection and purification. Libraries were sequenced paired-end with 100 bp reads on an Illumina HiSeq2000. The paper's processing steps were these. SOAPnuke was used to process the reads, removing any read that contained adapters or uncalled bases, had a mean Phred below 15, or lacked an exact match to the constant primer or identifier. High-quality paired reads were merged with COPE v1.2.5. Each unique nucleotide sequence was defined as a clonotype, and clonotypes were aligned to IMGT TRB V, D and J references with MiTCR v1.1. The analysis was limited to V-J combinations with a frequency above 0.0001, which together covered approximately 99% of the repertoires. For each V-J combination, a TCR clonal expansion and chaos score was defined as F50 clonal expansion divided by the chaos observed in the TCRdist matrix. Features were reduced by Welch's t-statistics and random forest to over 10 V-J combinations, which fed a naive Bayes classifier. Thyroid-blood repertoire similarity was quantified with the Morisita-Horn index. In-frame beta chains were kept once TCRdb had trimmed the public reads at Q25 with fastp and called clones with MiXCR. When rows share a CDR3 protein, they turn into one entry using the most common DNA and genes. The V and J calls shown here were made by TCRdb, not taken from the authors' results. The sample table holds 660,000 or so distinct CDR3 sequences, of which just over 40% were seen once. Jointly, the top ten make up over 2.5% of the sample.

This TCR came from an adult man with Graves' ophthalmopathy. Input material: peripheral blood. The sequence links TRBV15 to TRBJ1-5, and TRBD1 aligns with 8 junction nucleotides. The DNA sequence is given as TGTGCCACCAGCAGAGCGGTCGGGACAGGTAATCAGCCCCAGCATTTT. This yields the protein CATSRAVGTGNQPQHF.